The entry below describes one TCR beta chain. The sample originates from a study of blood T cell repertoires in COVID-19. Germline CDR1 and CDR2: SGHTS and YDEGEE. The J segment lost 4 bases and the V segment lost 0 bases, leaving 0 bases of the junction unmatched. There are 14 residues in the CDR3. Measured with immunoSEQ multiplex PCR; TCRdb has only the in-frame clones, and not every one. The data hold fewer than 200,000 clones, with less than 85% observed a single time. The sequenced material came from peripheral blood. The rearrangement links TRBV5-8 to TRBJ1-1; 10 bases map to TRBD1. The TCR comes from a woman aged 80 or older with acute or convalescent COVID-19. DNA of the CDR3: TGTGCCAGCAGCTTGGGACAGGGGGCCACTGAAGCTTTCTTT. Its translation is CASSLGQGATEAFF.